The 25 T cell receptor beta chains below all came from one sample that was sequenced in a study of cytomegalovirus exposure and HLA in healthy donors. Primers included in the PCR were 60 Vbeta and 13 Jbeta primers. Here immunoSEQ multiplex PCR was the method, and the copy in TCRdb shows in-frame clones only, minus some. The table lists roughly 96,000 clones, roughly 74% of them singletons. The source material was PBMCs. These TCRs come from a female donor in good health and CMV-seropositive.

V gene TRBV4-2 combines with J gene TRBJ1-6, with 8 bases fitting TRBD1. The CDR3 runs to 17 residues. V lost 0 bases, J lost 10 bases, and 11 bases stayed unmatched. CDR1 is LGHNA and CDR2 is YNFKEQ in the germline V gene. The CDR3 nucleotides are TGTGCCAGCAGCCAAGAGATGACCGGACAGGGACTCTCACCCCTCCACTTT. Translating it yields CASSQEMTGQGLSPLHF.

This chain joins TRBV7-2 and TRBJ2-7; possibly TRBD2 for D (7 bases). This CDR3 spans 15 amino acids. CDR1 SGHTA and CDR2 FQGNSA come from the germline V gene. The ends were cut back, 6 bases at V and 4 bases at J, with 19 bases in the middle. CDR3 in amino acids: CASRGGGVPVYEQYF. The CDR3 coding sequence is TGTGCCAGCAGGGGCGGGGGCGTACCCGTTTACGAGCAGTACTTC.

J is TRBJ1-5 and V is TRBV28, with D uncertain. CDR3 length equals 15 residues. V was cut by 3 bases and J by 0 bases, with 9 bases left in between. Germline CDR1 and CDR2: MDHEN and SYDVKM. The CDR3 reads CASSFERYSNQPQHF. The CDR3 DNA is TGTGCCAGCAGTTTTGAGCGATATAGCAATCAGCCCCAGCATTTT.

V gene TRBV30 combines with J gene TRBJ1-1, with 9 bases fitting TRBD1. The junction had 4 bases not matched to a gene; V was cut back by 8 bases and J by 3 bases. Germline CDR1 and CDR2: GTSNPN and SVGIG (reference sequence). There are 12 residues in the CDR3. The CDR3 sequence is CAGDRVHTEAFF. For the CDR3, the DNA is TGTGCCGGGGACAGGGTACACACTGAAGCTTTCTTT.

This clone was recorded only once. V gene TRBV5-1 combines with J gene TRBJ1-4; D is unresolved. The CDR3 is made up of 15 amino acids. Germline assignment: CDR1 SGHRS and CDR2 YFSETQ. V was clipped by 0 bases and J by 4 bases, with 10 bases between them. CDR3 in DNA: TGCGCCAGCAGCTTGGATGGCAGTCGTAATGAAAAACTGTTTTTT. Translation: CASSLDGSRNEKLFF.

The chain couples TRBV9 to TRBJ2-1; possibly TRBD1 for D (6 bases). Germline loops: CDR1 SGDLS, CDR2 YYNGEE. The CDR3 spans 15 residues. The V end lost 0 bases, the J end lost 5 bases, and 12 bases lay between the germline ends. For the CDR3, the DNA is TGTGCCAGCAGCGTAGAAGGCAGGGGCGACAATGAGCAGTTCTTC. Translating it yields CASSVEGRGDNEQFF.

This chain links TRBV14 with TRBJ2-3; perhaps TRBD2 as D (5 bases). Germline CDR1 SGHDN, CDR2 FVKESK. The CDR3 spans 16 residues. V shed 1 base and J shed 4 bases, with 15 bases lying between them. CDR3 bases: TGTGCCAGCAGCCAAGGTACCGGACTGGGGTCAGATACGCAGTATTTT. Translated: CASSQGTGLGSDTQYF. Full variable domain (rest looked up from reference TRBV14 and TRBJ2-3): EAGVTQFPSHSVIEKGQTVTLRCDPISGHDNLYWYRRVMGKEIKFLLHFVKESKQDESGMPNNRFLAERTGGTYSTLKVQPAELEDSGVYFCASSQGTGLGSDTQYFGPGTRLTVL.

J is TRBJ2-1 and V is TRBV11-2; D unresolved. Germline assignment: CDR1 SGHAT and CDR2 FQNNGV. CDR3 length: 13 amino acids. The V gene lost 1 base and the J gene lost 4 bases, with 5 bases spanning the gap. CDR3: CASSLVGYNEQFF. The CDR3 coding sequence is TGTGCCAGCAGCTTAGTCGGGTACAATGAGCAGTTCTTC.

This clone was seen more than once but under ten times. Here the CDR3 DNA reads TGTGCCAGCAGCTTAGGACAGGCGAACACTGAAGCTTTCTTT. It translates to CASSLGQANTEAFF. V usage is TRBV7-9 and J usage is TRBJ1-1; weak D call: TRBD1 (6 bases). The germline V gene has CDR1 SEHNR and CDR2 FQNEAQ (reference sequence). Trimming stripped 1 base from V and 1 base from J, with 7 bases between. This CDR3 has 14 amino acids.

This chain links TRBV7-2 with TRBJ2-2, with D unresolved. Germline CDR1 SGHTA, CDR2 FQGNSA. CDR3 length: 15 residues. Trimming removed 2 bases at V and 1 base at J, with 8 bases between. The CDR3 DNA follows: TGTGCCAGCAGCTTACAAGCGATGAACACCGGGGAGCTGTTTTTT. Translating gives CASSLQAMNTGELFF.

The V gene is TRBV21-1, the J gene TRBJ1-4; the D call of TRBD1 is as the table states it, not checked on the DNA. TRBV21-1 is tagged as a pseudogene. The CDR3 consists of 14 residues. The CDR3 loop is CASSLGRGDEKLFF. The CDR3 region has the DNA TGTGCCAGCAGCTTAGGCAGGGGTGATGAAAAACTGTTTTTT.

This clone has a handful of counts. The chain uses TRBV5-1 and TRBJ2-3, with 7 bases identical to TRBD1. The germline CDR1 and CDR2 sequences are SGHRS and YFSETQ. V lost 1 base and J lost 4; bases outside the gene matches: 3. CDR3 length: 14 residues. The CDR3 is CASSLSGGADTQYF. CDR3 DNA sequence: TGCGCCAGCAGCTTGTCAGGGGGAGCAGATACGCAGTATTTT.

This chain connects TRBV28 to TRBJ2-7, with D possibly TRBD1 on 6 matching bases. V gave up 8 bases and J gave up 3 bases, with 8 bases separating them. Germline CDR1 reads MDHEN; CDR2 reads SYDVKM. There are 11 residues in the CDR3. The CDR3 loop reads CASLDSYEQYF. CDR3 in DNA: TGTGCCAGCTTGGACAGCTACGAGCAGTACTTC.

This clone has a single count. The chain employs TRBV11-2 and TRBJ1-2, with D perhaps matching TRBD1 (5 bases). Looked up from germline, CDR1 is SGHAT and CDR2 is FQNNGV. The germline V and J ends were trimmed by 3 bases and 7 bases, with 15 bases remaining between them. The CDR3 length is 14 residues. The CDR3 DNA is TGTGCCAGCAGCTTCCCCTCAGGGCTTCGTGGCTACACCTTC. Translating it yields CASSFPSGLRGYTF.

This clone was seen more than once but under ten times. J is TRBJ2-3 and V is TRBV6-1; 8 bases line up with TRBD2. Trimming at V came to 8 bases and at J to 4 bases, leaving 8 bases not matched to a gene. Per germline, CDR1 MNHNS and CDR2 SASEGT. This CDR3 comprises 14 residues. CDR3 in DNA: TGTGCCAGCGCCACGGGAGGGCCGGCAGATACGCAGTATTTT. The encoded protein is CASATGGPADTQYF.

This chain joins TRBV19 and TRBJ2-5; TRBD1 agrees at 9 bases. Trimming cost V 9 bases and J 7 bases; bases outside gene matches: 6. The CDR3 contains 12 residues. Germline V gives CDR1 LNHDA, CDR2 SQIVND (reference sequence). CDR3 nucleotide sequence: TGTGCCAGCCGACAGGGGGTCGGGACCCAGTACTTC. Its protein is CASRQGVGTQYF. Looking up the rest from reference TRBV19 and TRBJ2-5 gives the full variable domain: DGGITQSPKYLFRKEGQNVTLSCEQNLNHDAMYWYRQDPGQGLRLIYYSQIVNDFQKGDIAEGYSVSREKKESFPLTVTSAQKNPTAFYLCASRQGVGTQYFGPGTRLLVL.

The gene calls are TRBV29-1 and TRBJ2-3, with 10 positions matching TRBD2. The germline V gene encodes CDR1 SQVTM and CDR2 ANQGSEA. J lost 10 bases, V lost 4 bases, and 11 bases had no gene match. The CDR3 runs 14 residues. CDR3 sequence reads: CSVGQSGGDYAQYF. Written as DNA, the CDR3 is TGCAGCGTTGGCCAGAGCGGGGGGGACTACGCGCAGTATTTT.

The rearrangement joins TRBV7-2 to TRBJ2-4; TRBD1 agrees at 11 bases. The V segment lost 5 bases and the J segment 2 bases; nucleotides outside the gene matches: 5. The CDR3 extends over 16 amino acids. In germline, CDR1 is SGHTA, CDR2 FQGNSA. The CDR3 is CASSPGQGAPKNIQYF. The CDR3, as DNA: TGTGCCAGCAGCCCTGGACAGGGGGCTCCCAAAAACATTCAGTACTTC.

The chain uses TRBV25-1 and TRBJ1-2; D is undetermined. V lost 6 bases and J lost 4, with 9 bases in between. This CDR3 comprises 12 residues. Germline CDR1 and CDR2: MGHDK and SYGVNS. The CDR3: CASREQTYGYTF. CDR3 nucleotide sequence: TGTGCCAGCAGGGAGCAGACCTATGGCTACACCTTC.

V is TRBV7-2 and J is TRBJ2-7; tentative D call: TRBD1 (6 bases). Trimming left V 4 bases short and J 1 base short, with 11 bases between. The CDR3 length is 14 residues. Germline values: CDR1 SGHTA, CDR2 FQGNSA. CDR3 in amino acids: CASSYTGQSYEQYF. CDR3 coding DNA: TGTGCCAGCAGCTATACCGGACAGTCCTACGAGCAGTACTTC.

The rearrangement uses TRBV11-2 and TRBJ2-5; D is perhaps TRBD1 (6 bases). V was shortened by 5 bases and J by 5 bases, with 12 bases between the two germline ends. The length of the CDR3 is 13 residues. The germline gives CDR1 SGHAT, CDR2 FQNNGV. CDR3 DNA sequence: TGTGCCAGCAGCAAGGACAGTCAGGAGACCCAGTACTTC. Translating it yields CASSKDSQETQYF. The full variable domain, completed using reference TRBV11-2 and TRBJ2-5, is EAGVAQSPRYKIIEKRQSVAFWCNPISGHATLYWYQQILGQGPKLLIQFQNNGVVDDSQLPKDRFSAERLKGVDSTLKIQPAKLEDSAVYLCASSKDSQETQYFGPGTRLLVL.

The chain carries TRBV2 and TRBJ1-5, with TRBD1 matching over 7 bases. Germline-derived CDR1 and CDR2 are SNHLY and FYNNEI. V trimming: 3 bases; J trimming: 4 bases; junction bases outside the gene matches: 6. This CDR3 spans 15 amino acids. The CDR3 protein is CASSDWDSLNQPQHF. The CDR3 bases are TGTGCCAGCAGTGATTGGGACAGCTTAAATCAGCCCCAGCATTTT.

The chain combines TRBV7-9 with TRBJ2-6; 10 bases fit TRBD2. Trimming removed 5 bases from V and 2 bases from J; junction bases left unmatched: 9. The CDR3 is made up of 18 amino acids. Germline V lookup: CDR1 SEHNR, CDR2 FQNEAQ (reference sequence). CDR3 DNA sequence: TGTGCCAGCAGCACGCTGCTAGCGGGAGCTGCTGGGGCCAACGTCCTGACTTTC. Its protein is CASSTLLAGAAGANVLTF.

The genes are TRBV9 and TRBJ2-5, with TRBD2 matching 11 bases. This CDR3 has 15 amino acids. Germline assignment: CDR1 SGDLS and CDR2 YYNGEE. V gave up 4 bases and J gave up 5 bases; unmatched junction bases: 7. CDR3 nucleotides: TGTGCCAGCAGCACCTCTAGCGGGAGGAGCGAGACCCAGTACTTC. Protein sequence: CASSTSSGRSETQYF.

This clone showed up just a few times. The chain recombines TRBV5-5 with TRBJ1-5; weak D call: TRBD1 (6 bases). Trimming left V 3 bases short and J 4 bases short, with 14 bases between. Germline lookup yields CDR1 SGHKS and CDR2 YYEKEE (reference sequence). This CDR3 spans 15 amino acids. CDR3 sequence reads: CASSWTAPLNQPQHF. CDR3 nucleotides: TGTGCCAGCAGCTGGACAGCTCCCCTGAATCAGCCCCAGCATTTT. Full variable domain (rest looked up from reference TRBV5-5 and TRBJ1-5): DAGVTQSPTHLIKTRGQQVTLRCSPISGHKSVSWYQQVLGQGPQFIFQYYEKEERGRGNFPDRFSARQFPNYSSELNVNALLLGDSALYLCASSWTAPLNQPQHFGDGTRLSIL.